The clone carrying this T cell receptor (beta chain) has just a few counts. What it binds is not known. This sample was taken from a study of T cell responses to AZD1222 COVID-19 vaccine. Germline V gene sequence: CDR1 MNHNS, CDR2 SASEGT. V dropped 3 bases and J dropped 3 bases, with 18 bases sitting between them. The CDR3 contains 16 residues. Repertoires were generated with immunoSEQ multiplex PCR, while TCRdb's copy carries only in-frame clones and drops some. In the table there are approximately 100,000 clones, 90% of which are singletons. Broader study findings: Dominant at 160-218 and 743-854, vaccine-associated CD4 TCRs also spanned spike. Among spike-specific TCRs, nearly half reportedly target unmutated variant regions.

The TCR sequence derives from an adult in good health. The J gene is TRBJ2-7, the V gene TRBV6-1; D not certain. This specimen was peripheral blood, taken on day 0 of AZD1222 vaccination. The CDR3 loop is CASSELTSPRYYEQYF. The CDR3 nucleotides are TGTGCCAGCAGTGAGCTGACGTCCCCTAGATACTACGAGCAGTACTTC.